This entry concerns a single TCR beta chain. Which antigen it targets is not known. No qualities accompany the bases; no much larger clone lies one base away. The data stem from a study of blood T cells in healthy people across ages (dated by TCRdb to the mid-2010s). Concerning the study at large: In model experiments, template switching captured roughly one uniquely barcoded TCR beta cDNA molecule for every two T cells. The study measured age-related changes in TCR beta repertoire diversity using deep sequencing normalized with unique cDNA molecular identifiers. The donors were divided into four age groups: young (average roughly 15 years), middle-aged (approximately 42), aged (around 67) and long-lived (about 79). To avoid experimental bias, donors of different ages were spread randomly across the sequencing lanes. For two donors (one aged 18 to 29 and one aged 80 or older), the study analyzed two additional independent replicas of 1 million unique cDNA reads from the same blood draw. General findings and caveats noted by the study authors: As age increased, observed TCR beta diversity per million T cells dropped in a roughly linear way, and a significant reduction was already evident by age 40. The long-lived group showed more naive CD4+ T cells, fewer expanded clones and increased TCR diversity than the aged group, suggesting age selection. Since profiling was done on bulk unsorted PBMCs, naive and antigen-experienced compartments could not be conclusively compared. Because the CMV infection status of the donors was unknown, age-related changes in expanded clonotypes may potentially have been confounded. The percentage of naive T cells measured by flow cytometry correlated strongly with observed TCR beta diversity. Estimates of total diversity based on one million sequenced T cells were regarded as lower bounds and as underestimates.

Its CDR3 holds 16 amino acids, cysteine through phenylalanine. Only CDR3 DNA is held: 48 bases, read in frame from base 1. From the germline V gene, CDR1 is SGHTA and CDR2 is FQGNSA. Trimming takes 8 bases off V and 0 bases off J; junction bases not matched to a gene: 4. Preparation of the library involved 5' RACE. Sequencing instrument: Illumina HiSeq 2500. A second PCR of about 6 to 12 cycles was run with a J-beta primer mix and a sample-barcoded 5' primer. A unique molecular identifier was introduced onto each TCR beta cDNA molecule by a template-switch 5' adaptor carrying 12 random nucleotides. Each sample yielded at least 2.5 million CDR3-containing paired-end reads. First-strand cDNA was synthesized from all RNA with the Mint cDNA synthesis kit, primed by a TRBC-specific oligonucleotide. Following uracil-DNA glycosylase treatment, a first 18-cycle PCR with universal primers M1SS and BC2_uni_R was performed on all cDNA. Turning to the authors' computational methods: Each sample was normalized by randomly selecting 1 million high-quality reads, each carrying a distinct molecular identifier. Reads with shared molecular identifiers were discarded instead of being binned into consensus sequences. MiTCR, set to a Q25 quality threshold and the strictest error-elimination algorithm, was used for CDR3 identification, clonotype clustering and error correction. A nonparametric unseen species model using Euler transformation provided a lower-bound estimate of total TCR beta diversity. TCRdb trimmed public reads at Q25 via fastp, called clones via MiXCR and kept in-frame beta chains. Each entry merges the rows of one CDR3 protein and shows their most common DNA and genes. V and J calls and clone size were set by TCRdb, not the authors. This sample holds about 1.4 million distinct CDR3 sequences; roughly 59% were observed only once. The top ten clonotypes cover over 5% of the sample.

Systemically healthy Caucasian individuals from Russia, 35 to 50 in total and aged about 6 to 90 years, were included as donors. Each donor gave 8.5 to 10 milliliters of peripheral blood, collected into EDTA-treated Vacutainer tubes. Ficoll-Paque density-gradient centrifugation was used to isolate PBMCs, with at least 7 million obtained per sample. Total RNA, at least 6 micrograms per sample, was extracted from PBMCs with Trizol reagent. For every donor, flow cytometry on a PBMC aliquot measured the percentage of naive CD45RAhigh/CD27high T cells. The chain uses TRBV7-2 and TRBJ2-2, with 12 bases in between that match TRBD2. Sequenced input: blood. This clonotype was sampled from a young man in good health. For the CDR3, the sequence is CASLTSGGTNTGELFF. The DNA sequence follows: TGTGCCAGCCTGACTAGCGGGGGAACGAACACCGGGGAGCTGTTTTTT.